The 15 T cell receptor beta chains below were found in one sample sequenced in a study of blood T cell repertoires in COVID-19. Only in-frame clones appear in the TCRdb table, and some are missing; sequencing was by immunoSEQ multiplex PCR. The sample comprises some 80,000 clones, around 76% of which are singletons, and approximately 19% rests with the top ten. Source material: peripheral blood. These receptors all come from a woman aged 80 or over with active or convalescent COVID-19.

A few counts support this clone. The chain has TRBV5-4 and TRBJ2-5; 12 bases fit TRBD1. The ends lost 2 bases at V and 5 bases at J; junction bases unmatched: 10. Germline V lookup: CDR1 SGHNT, CDR2 YYREEE (reference sequence). The CDR3 runs 17 residues. CDR3 amino acids: CASSLPVGTGGPETQYF. The DNA of the CDR3 is TGTGCCAGCAGCTTACCCGTTGGGACAGGGGGCCCGGAGACCCAGTACTTC.

In this sample, this clone turned up once. The chain couples TRBV12-5 to TRBJ1-1, with 8 bases fitting TRBD1. Germline V gene lookup returns CDR1 LGHNT and CDR2 FRNRAP. The CDR3 spans 11 residues. After removal of 5 bases from V and 10 bases from J, the junction contained 3 bases not matched to a gene. The CDR3 sequence is CASGLTGAAFF. The CDR3, as DNA: TGTGCTAGTGGTCTGACAGGGGCAGCTTTCTTT.

The chain couples TRBV6-5 to TRBJ2-2, with D tentatively TRBD1 (5 bases). Looked up from germline, CDR1 is MNHEY and CDR2 is SVGAGI. The CDR3 totals 15 residues. Trimming removed 6 bases from V and 7 bases from J, with 18 bases in between. CDR3 DNA: TGTGCCAGCAGACAAGCGCGCAGGGTTGGCGGGGAGCTGTTTTTT. As protein: CASRQARRVGGELFF.

The chain couples TRBV10-2 to TRBJ2-7; TRBD1 aligns across 9 bases. Germline CDR1 and CDR2: WSHSY and SAAADI. This CDR3 comprises 14 residues. V was pared by 3 bases and J by 4 bases, with 4 bases of the junction left unmatched. CDR3 nucleotide sequence: TGCGCCAGCAGTGATTCGGGACAGGGATACGAGCAGTACTTC. Translating gives CASSDSGQGYEQYF.

The chain carries TRBV3-1 (or the pseudogene TRBV3-2) and TRBJ1-2, with TRBD1 identical over 7 bases. Germline V gene lookup returns CDR1 LGHDT and CDR2 YNNKEL (reference sequence). The CDR3 totals 13 residues. The V segment lost 4 bases and the J segment 2 bases; nucleotides outside the gene matches: 1. CDR3 protein: CASSPTGNYGYTF. The CDR3 nucleotides read TGTGCCAGCAGCCCGACAGGGAACTATGGCTACACCTTC.

The chain employs TRBV7-2 and TRBJ2-7; 13 bases match TRBD2. Germline trimming cut 1 base from V and 0 bases from J; bases unmatched to any gene: 6. Germline assignment: CDR1 SGHTA and CDR2 FQGNSA. The CDR3 spans 18 residues. As DNA, the CDR3 is TGTGCCAGCAGCTTAGGGAGGACTAGCGGGGGCCCCTCCTACGAGCAGTACTTC. The encoded protein is CASSLGRTSGGPSYEQYF. The full variable domain, completed using reference TRBV7-2 and TRBJ2-7, is GAGVSQSPSNKVTEKGKDVELRCDPISGHTALYWYRQSLGQGLEFLIYFQGNSAPDKSGLPSDRFSAERTGGSVSTLTIQRTQQEDSAVYLCASSLGRTSGGPSYEQYFGPGTRLTVT.

The chain links TRBV6-2 or TRBV6-3 to TRBJ1-5; D gene ambiguous. V lost 5 bases and J 7 bases, leaving 6 bases between the germline ends. The CDR3 has 11 residues. Germline CDR1 reads MNHEY; CDR2 reads SVGEGT. The CDR3 sequence is CASSRGQPQHF. The CDR3 nucleotides read TGTGCCAGCAGTCGAGGGCAGCCCCAGCATTTT.

The chain joins TRBV9 to TRBJ2-7; TRBD2 agrees at 10 bases. This CDR3 is 15 amino acids long. V gave up 1 base and J gave up 7 bases; unmatched junction bases: 8. Germline CDR1 SGDLS, CDR2 YYNGEE. The CDR3 is CASSVSGGAGGEQYF. The CDR3 DNA follows: TGTGCCAGCAGCGTAAGCGGGGGGGCCGGTGGGGAGCAGTACTTC.

V and J are TRBV18 and TRBJ2-1; 8 bases agree with TRBD1. The ends lost 4 bases at V and 2 bases at J; junction bases unmatched: 10. The CDR3 has 17 residues. Germline V gives CDR1 KGHSH, CDR2 LQKENI. In DNA form, the CDR3 reads TGTGCCAGCTCACGGACAAGGACAGGGAACACCTACAATGAGCAGTTCTTC. Translated: CASSRTRTGNTYNEQFF.

The chain has TRBV6-2 or TRBV6-3 and TRBJ2-7, with D tentatively TRBD1 (6 bases). The CDR3 is 12 amino acids. The V gene's germline CDR1 is MNHEY and CDR2 SVGEGT. V shed 4 bases and J shed 4 bases, with 8 bases lying between them. This CDR3 reads CASSSRGYEQYF. The CDR3 DNA sequence: TGTGCCAGCAGTTCCAGGGGATACGAGCAGTACTTC.

The chain employs TRBV19 and TRBJ1-4, with D perhaps matching TRBD1 (6 bases). V was cut by 6 bases and J by 5 bases, with 13 bases left in between. The CDR3 has 14 residues. Per germline, CDR1 LNHDA and CDR2 SQIVND (reference sequence). In DNA, the CDR3 is TGTGCCAGTAGCACGGACAGCGAGAATGAAAAACTGTTTTTT. Protein: CASSTDSENEKLFF.

This clone was detected only once. The genes are TRBV30 and TRBJ2-3; D perhaps matches TRBD2 (5 bases). CDR1 is GTSNPN, CDR2 SVGIG, per germline (reference sequence). Trimming left V 3 bases short and J 3 bases short, with 16 bases between. There are 15 residues in the CDR3. CDR3: CAWRLGSATTDTQYF. CDR3 DNA: TGTGCCTGGAGACTCGGTAGCGCGACGACAGATACGCAGTATTTT.

The rearrangement links TRBV19 to TRBJ1-5; 7 nucleotides agree with TRBD1. The J segment lost 4 bases and the V segment lost 4 bases, leaving 4 bases of the junction unmatched. The germline CDR1 and CDR2 sequences are LNHDA and SQIVND (reference sequence). The CDR3 extends over 14 amino acids. This chain's CDR3 is CASSTTGENQPQHF. The CDR3 DNA reads TGTGCCAGTAGTACAACAGGGGAAAATCAGCCCCAGCATTTT. Full variable domain (remainder filled in from reference TRBV19 and TRBJ1-5): DGGITQSPKYLFRKEGQNVTLSCEQNLNHDAMYWYRQDPGQGLRLIYYSQIVNDFQKGDIAEGYSVSREKKESFPLTVTSAQKNPTAFYLCASSTTGENQPQHFGDGTRLSIL.

The gene calls are TRBV28 and TRBJ2-5; TRBD1 matches at 9 bases. After removal of 6 bases from V and 6 bases from J, the junction contained 5 bases not matched to a gene. The germline V gene encodes CDR1 MDHEN and CDR2 SYDVKM. The CDR3 contains 13 residues. Here the CDR3 DNA reads TGTGCCAGCAGGGCGACAGGGGGAAAGACCCAGTACTTC. Translated: CASRATGGKTQYF.

The rearrangement joins TRBV7-2 to TRBJ1-2; the match to TRBD1 covers 8 bases. From germline, CDR1 is SGHTA and CDR2 FQGNSA. V lost 4 bases, J lost 4 bases, and 5 bases stayed unmatched. The CDR3 extends over 14 amino acids. CDR3 nucleotide sequence: TGTGCCAGCAGCTGGACAGGGACGGGCTATGGCTACACCTTC. As protein: CASSWTGTGYGYTF.